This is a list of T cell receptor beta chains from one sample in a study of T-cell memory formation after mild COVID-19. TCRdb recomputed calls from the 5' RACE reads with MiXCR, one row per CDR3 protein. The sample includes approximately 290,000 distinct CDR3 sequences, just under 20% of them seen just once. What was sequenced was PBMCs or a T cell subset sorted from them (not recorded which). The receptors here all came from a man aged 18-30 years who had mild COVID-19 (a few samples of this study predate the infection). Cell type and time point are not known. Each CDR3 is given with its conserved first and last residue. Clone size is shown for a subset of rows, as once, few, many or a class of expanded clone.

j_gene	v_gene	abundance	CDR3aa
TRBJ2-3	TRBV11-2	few	CASSEPVVTDTQYF
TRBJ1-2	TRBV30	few	CAWSLAGGYGYTF
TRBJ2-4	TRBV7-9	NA	CASSRPGTGGQNIQYF
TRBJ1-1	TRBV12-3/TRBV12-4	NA	CASSLVGTGGIEAFF
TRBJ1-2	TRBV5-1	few	CASSLEGTGRGYTF
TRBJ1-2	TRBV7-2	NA	CASTRVGYGYTF
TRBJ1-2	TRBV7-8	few	CASSLIPQKSGYTF
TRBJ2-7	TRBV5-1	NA	CASSPRGAEQYF
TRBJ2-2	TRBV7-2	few	CASSLVGADAGELFF
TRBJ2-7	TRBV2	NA	CASSEESGSSDRWYEQYF
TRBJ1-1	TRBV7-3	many	CASSLYSHTEAFF
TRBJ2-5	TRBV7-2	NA	CASSTSPGVGVETQYF
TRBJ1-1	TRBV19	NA	CASSARALTEAFF
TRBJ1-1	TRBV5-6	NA	CASSLGGRDTEAFF
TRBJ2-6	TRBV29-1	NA	CSVRFGGSGANVLTF
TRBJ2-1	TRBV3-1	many	CASSQSRVSEQFF
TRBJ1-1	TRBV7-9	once	CASSLVGEDLNTEAFF
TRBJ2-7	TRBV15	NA	CATSKAGAAYEQYF
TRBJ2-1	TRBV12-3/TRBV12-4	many	CASTQGLSGGYNEQFF
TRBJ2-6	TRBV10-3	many	CAIRPTESSGANVLTF
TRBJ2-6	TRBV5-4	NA	CASSDRAGANVLTF
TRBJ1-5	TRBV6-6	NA	CASQSNSNQPQHF
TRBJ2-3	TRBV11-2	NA	CASSAMGQGNNTQYF
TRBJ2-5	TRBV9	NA	CASSTGTSSETQYF
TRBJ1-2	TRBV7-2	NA	CASSLAGPPYGYTF
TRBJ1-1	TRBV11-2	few	CASSLIFRVAERNTEAFF
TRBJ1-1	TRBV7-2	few	CASSSGGSRTEAFF
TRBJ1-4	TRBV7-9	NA	CASSPRGTSMEKLFF
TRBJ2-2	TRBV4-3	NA	CASSQVSGGYTGELFF
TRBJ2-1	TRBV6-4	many	CASSDSAGGYNEQFF
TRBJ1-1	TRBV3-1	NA	CASSPNGAYSAFF
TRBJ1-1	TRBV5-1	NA	CASSLAPDTNTEAFF
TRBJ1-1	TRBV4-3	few	CASSQDTTSVDTEAFF
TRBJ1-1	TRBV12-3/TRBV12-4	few	CASSPFQWWGTEAFF
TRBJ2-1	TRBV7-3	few	CASSITGGVNEQFF
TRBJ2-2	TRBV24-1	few	CATSDYGITGELFF
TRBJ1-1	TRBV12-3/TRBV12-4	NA	CATRLGLRDTEAFF
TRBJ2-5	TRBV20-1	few	CSAFSGGARETQYF
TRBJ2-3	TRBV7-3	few	CASSSRGLAGVDTQYF
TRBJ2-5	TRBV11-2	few	CASSLSGGGTQYF
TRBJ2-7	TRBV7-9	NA	CASSSTGGLAYEQYF
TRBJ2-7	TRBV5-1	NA	CASSLPAGDSYEQYF
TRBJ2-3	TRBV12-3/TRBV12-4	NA	CASSNRATDTQYF
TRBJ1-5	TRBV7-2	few	CASTRIAGGQPQHF
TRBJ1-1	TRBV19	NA	CASSIGQGAGEAFF
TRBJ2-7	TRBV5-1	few	CASSLQGTGGSYEQYF
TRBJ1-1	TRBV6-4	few	CASSAVQGAPIAFF
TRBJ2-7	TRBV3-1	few	CASSQARVTYEQYF
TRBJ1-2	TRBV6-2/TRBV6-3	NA	CASSYPQGTYGYTF
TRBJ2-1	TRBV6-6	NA	CASSYPGGSYNEQFF
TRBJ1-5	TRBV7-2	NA	CASSFQGGEPQHF
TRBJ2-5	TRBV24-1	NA	CATSGTGSGETQYF
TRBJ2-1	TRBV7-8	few	CASSPGTEQFF
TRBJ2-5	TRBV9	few	CASSADSGPQETQYF
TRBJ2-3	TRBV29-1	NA	CSVEDPGDITDTQYF